The 10 T cell receptor beta chains below all came from one sample that was sequenced in a study of identical twins. From the 5' RACE reads, TCRdb called clonotypes with MiXCR, one entry per CDR3 protein. The data hold more than 1.5 million distinct CDR3 sequences, with under 35% observed a single time. Sequenced material: cord blood. The source is a newborn girl in good health.

This clonotype was detected many times. DNA for the CDR3: TGTGCCAGCAGCTTAGGACTAGATACGCAGTATTTT. It translates to CASSLGLDTQYF. The V call is TRBV7-2, the J call TRBJ2-3; no reliable D call. V was cut by 1 base and J by 5 bases, with 4 bases left in between. Germline CDR1 SGHTA, CDR2 FQGNSA. There are 12 residues in the CDR3.

This clonotype was found many times. The V gene is TRBV5-1, the J gene TRBJ2-3; no clear D gene. Between the trimmed V and J ends, which lost 2 bases and 0 bases, there was a span of 4 bases. This CDR3 has 13 amino acids. Germline V gives CDR1 SGHRS, CDR2 YFSETQ. CDR3: CASSFDSTDTQYF. The DNA of the CDR3 is TGCGCCAGCAGCTTTGACAGCACAGATACGCAGTATTTT.

This clonotype was recorded many times. The rearrangement joins TRBV27 to TRBJ2-3; D possibly matches TRBD1 or TRBD2 (5 bases each). The germline CDR1 and CDR2 sequences are MNHEY and SMNVEV (reference sequence). This CDR3 contains 13 residues. Between the trimmed V and J ends, which lost 4 bases and 4 bases, there was a span of 9 bases. The CDR3 DNA follows: TGTGCCAGCAGTTGGCAGGGAGCAGATACGCAGTATTTT. It yields the protein CASSWQGADTQYF.

Written as DNA, the CDR3 is TGTGCCAGCGAAGCTCTCCGGGACAGGGTCAACTATGGCTACACCTTC. This encodes CASEALRDRVNYGYTF. This chain links TRBV19 with TRBJ1-2, with TRBD1 identical over 9 bases. The germline CDR1 and CDR2 sequences are LNHDA and SQIVND (reference sequence). This CDR3 has 16 residues. The junction had 13 bases not matched to a gene; V was cut back by 9 bases and J by 2 bases.

This clonotype was seen only a few times. The J gene is TRBJ1-1, the V gene TRBV6-1; D is possibly TRBD1 (6 bases). There are 13 residues in the CDR3. CDR1 MNHNS and CDR2 SASEGT come from the germline V gene. The germline V and J ends were trimmed by 6 bases and 7 bases, with 15 bases remaining between them. The CDR3 sequence is CASSLTQGLEAFF. CDR3 DNA sequence: TGTGCCAGCAGCCTAACACAGGGTCTTGAAGCTTTCTTT.

This clonotype came up a few times. V is TRBV4-1 and J is TRBJ2-3, with TRBD2 as a possible D gene (6 bases). The CDR3 is made up of 15 amino acids. V was trimmed by 3 bases and J by 1 base, leaving 11 bases between them. Germline lookup yields CDR1 MGHRA and CDR2 YSYEKL. For the CDR3, the DNA is TGCGCCAGCAGCCAGTCGAGGAGGGGCACAGATACGCAGTATTTT. Protein product: CASSQSRRGTDTQYF.

The chain is built from TRBV28 and TRBJ2-7; either TRBD1 or TRBD2 may fit D (6 bases each). This CDR3 contains 14 residues. CDR1 MDHEN and CDR2 SYDVKM come from the germline V gene. V lost 7 bases to trimming and J lost 5 bases, with 18 bases between them. Written as DNA, the CDR3 is TGTGCCAGCACCCAACTACGGGGGCCCCACGAGCAGTACTTC. Its protein product is CASTQLRGPHEQYF.

This clonotype showed up many times. This chain links TRBV28 with TRBJ2-1; 13 bases are shared with TRBD2. Germline V gene sequence: CDR1 MDHEN, CDR2 SYDVKM. This CDR3 region has 16 residues. V lost 5 bases, J lost 4 bases, and 5 bases stayed unmatched. CDR3 bases: TGTGCCAGCAGTCGCGGACTAGCGGGAGTTTACAATGAGCAGTTCTTC. It yields the protein CASSRGLAGVYNEQFF.

The chain is built from TRBV20-1 and TRBJ1-6; a weak D match, TRBD1 (6 bases). The CDR3 has 16 amino acids. Deletions cut 1 base from V and 6 bases from J, with 16 bases between. Germline-derived CDR1 and CDR2 are DFQATT and SNEGSKA (reference sequence). The CDR3 coding sequence is TGCAGTGCTAGAGTCGCCAGGGGCGACCCTAATTCACCCCTCCACTTT. Its protein product is CSARVARGDPNSPLHF.

This clonotype has ten or more counts. The chain carries TRBV7-2 and TRBJ1-2; perhaps TRBD1 as D (5 bases). Germline V gene data show CDR1 as SGHTA and CDR2 as FQGNSA. The CDR3 covers 14 residues. The V end was cut by 1 base, the J end by 2 bases, with 8 bases between. CDR3 loop: CASSLDWTNYGYTF. CDR3 nucleotide sequence: TGTGCCAGCAGCTTAGATTGGACAAACTATGGCTACACCTTC.